This T cell receptor (beta chain) is drawn from a study of Ad26.COV2.S vaccination and SARS-CoV-2 variants. Treatment described: about 20 received Ad26.COV2.S at low or high dose, single or two shots; about five received placebo; per-sample allocation not given. Sampling occurred on day 63 after the first vaccine or placebo injection. Measured with immunoSEQ multiplex PCR; TCRdb has only the in-frame clones, and not every one. The repertoire holds 300,000 to 350,000 clones, roughly 90% seen once, with 5.5% to 7% in the top ten. V shed 3 bases and J 16 bases; nucleotides not matched to a gene: 15. The germline V gene encodes CDR1 MNHEY and CDR2 SVGAGI. This CDR3 is built from 16 residues.

The sequences come from peripheral blood, collected in a trial of Ad26.COV2.S vaccine versus placebo. V and J are TRBV6-5 and TRBJ1-6; 10 bases match TRBD1. This receptor was obtained from a person between 18 and 65 years old who received the Ad26.COV2.S COVID-19 vaccine or a placebo. The CDR3 spells CASSYRGQGGLGALHF. For the CDR3, the DNA is TGTGCCAGCAGTTATCGAGGACAGGGGGGACTCGGGGCGCTCCACTTT.